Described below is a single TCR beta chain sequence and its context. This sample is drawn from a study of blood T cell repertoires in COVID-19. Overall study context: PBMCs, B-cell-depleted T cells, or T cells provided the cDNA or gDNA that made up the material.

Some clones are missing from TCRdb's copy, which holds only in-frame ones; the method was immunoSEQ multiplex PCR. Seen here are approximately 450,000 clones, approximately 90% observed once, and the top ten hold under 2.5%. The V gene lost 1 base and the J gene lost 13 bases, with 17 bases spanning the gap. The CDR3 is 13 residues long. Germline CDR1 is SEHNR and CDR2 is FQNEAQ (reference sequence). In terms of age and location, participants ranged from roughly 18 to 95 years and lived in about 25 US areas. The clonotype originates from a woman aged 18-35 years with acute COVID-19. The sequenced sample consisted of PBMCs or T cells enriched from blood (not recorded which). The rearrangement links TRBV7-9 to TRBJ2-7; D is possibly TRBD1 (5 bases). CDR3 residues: CASSLEGMARYYF. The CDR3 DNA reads TGTGCCAGCAGCTTAGAGGGGATGGCCCGATACTACTTC.